This TCR beta chain appears in the sequencing data of a study of cytomegalovirus exposure and HLA in healthy donors. Study at large: Within an early data release were about 80 million unique TCRs drawn from HLA-typed donors.

In this sample, this clone turned up once. Its antigen is unidentified. Study observations and caveats: In an earlier analysis, about 87% or about 30%: the productive usage of most TCR beta V segments. In vitro data verified a few CMV-associated chains as specific for CMV antigens.

The PCR had 60 Vbeta and 13 Jbeta primers. Libraries were prepared by immunoSEQ multiplex PCR; TCRdb keeps only in-frame clonotypes and omits some of them. The sample holds some 150,000 clones, roughly 80% seen once. The CDR3 spans 14 residues. Germline V gene lookup returns CDR1 LNHDA and CDR2 SQIVND (reference sequence). The J segment lost 4 bases and the V segment lost 8 bases, leaving 7 bases of the junction unmatched. This TCR derives from a woman between 40 and 50 years old in good health and CMV-seropositive. This chain joins TRBV19 and TRBJ2-3, with 9 bases fitting TRBD2. Sequencing was carried out using PBMCs. The CDR3 nucleotides are TGTGCCAGTGGGGAGGCGGGAGGGCCAGATACGCAGTATTTT. As protein: CASGEAGGPDTQYF. The whole variable domain, filled in from reference TRBV19 and TRBJ2-3, reads DGGITQSPKYLFRKEGQNVTLSCEQNLNHDAMYWYRQDPGQGLRLIYYSQIVNDFQKGDIAEGYSVSREKKESFPLTVTSAQKNPTAFYLCASGEAGGPDTQYFGPGTRLTVL.